Presented here are 20 T cell receptor beta chains from one specimen sequenced in a study of siplizumab effects on memory and regulatory T cells. Here immunoSEQ multiplex PCR was the method, and the copy in TCRdb shows in-frame clones only, minus some. Of 80,000 to 130,000 clones listed, 92% were seen once; the top ten hold around 0.68%. The sequenced material came from Tregs sorted from blood. The receptors come from a human donor in good health.

With regard to this clone: An end of the junction differs from the germline gene, which may be a read error. This chain uses TRBV6-1 with TRBJ1-1; D unclear. The CDR3 runs to 14 residues. Germline CDR1 MNHNS, CDR2 SASEGT. CDR3 protein: CASSRQVMNAEAFF. The CDR3 bases are TGTGCCAGCAGTCGACAAGTCATGAACGCTGAAGCTTTCTTT.

This chain connects TRBV28 to TRBJ2-1; D unresolved. This CDR3 comprises 13 residues. Germline CDR1 MDHEN, CDR2 SYDVKM. Trimming pared 5 bases from V and 3 bases from J, leaving 8 bases between. In nucleotides, the CDR3 is TGTGCCAGCAGTCCTGCTGGCTACAATGAGCAGTTCTTC. It encodes CASSPAGYNEQFF.

The chain links TRBV2 to TRBJ2-7; D is unclear. The ends were cut back, 2 bases at V and 6 bases at J, with 8 bases in the middle. Germline V gives CDR1 SNHLY, CDR2 FYNNEI. The CDR3 spans 12 residues. The DNA of the CDR3 is TGTGCCAGCAGTGAATCCCCCCTCGAGCAGTACTTC. As protein: CASSESPLEQYF.

This clone was seen once. This chain uses TRBV7-8 with TRBJ1-2; D not certain. CDR1 and CDR2 (germline): SGHVS, FQNEAQ. Trimming left V 5 bases short and J 5 bases short, with 12 bases between. The CDR3 runs to 13 residues. The CDR3 protein is CASSPDDRYGYTF. CDR3 sequence (DNA): TGTGCCAGCAGCCCCGATGATAGGTATGGCTACACCTTC.

CDR3: CASSGPGTGEAGYTF. For the CDR3, the DNA is TGTGCCAGCAGCGGTCCCGGGACAGGGGAAGCTGGCTACACCTTC. The genes are TRBV2 and TRBJ1-2; 10 bases are a match to TRBD1. Per the germline V gene, CDR1 is SNHLY and CDR2 is FYNNEI. Trimming removed 6 bases from V and 7 bases from J; junction bases left unmatched: 11. This CDR3 comprises 15 residues.

The V and J genes are TRBV19 and TRBJ2-1; a possible D gene is TRBD1 (6 bases). This CDR3 is 14 amino acids long. Germline values: CDR1 LNHDA, CDR2 SQIVND (reference sequence). The V end was cut by 3 bases, the J end by 8 bases, with 14 bases between. As DNA, the CDR3 is TGTGCCAGTAGTATCGGACAGTTGATCGATGAGCAGTTCTTC. As protein: CASSIGQLIDEQFF.

J is TRBJ1-3 and V is TRBV27; tentative D call: TRBD1 (5 bases). This CDR3 region has 14 residues. Trimming removed 4 bases at V and 2 bases at J, with 9 bases between. CDR1 and CDR2 (germline): MNHEY, SMNVEV (reference sequence). The CDR3 sequence is CASSSAGPGNTIYF. The DNA of the CDR3 is TGTGCCAGCAGTTCGGCAGGGCCTGGAAACACCATATATTTT.

The chain is built from TRBV30 and TRBJ1-2, with TRBD1 matching over 7 bases. In germline, CDR1 is GTSNPN, CDR2 SVGIG (reference sequence). V shed 2 bases, J shed 14 bases, and the junction held 8 bases outside the gene matches. The CDR3 is made up of 11 amino acids. CDR3 protein: CAWSQAGGLTF. CDR3 bases: TGTGCCTGGAGTCAGGCAGGGGGTTTGACCTTC.

The rearrangement links TRBV19 to TRBJ2-7, with 7 bases that match TRBD1. The CDR3 is 15 amino acids. J was trimmed by 6 bases and V by 7 bases; bases with no gene match: 15. Germline V gene data show CDR1 as LNHDA and CDR2 as SQIVND (reference sequence). The CDR3 is CASKEGDRVAGEQYF. The CDR3 DNA follows: TGTGCCAGTAAAGAAGGAGACAGGGTGGCGGGCGAGCAGTACTTC.

The chain couples TRBV5-4 to TRBJ2-6; no firm D call. The germline V gene encodes CDR1 SGHNT and CDR2 YYREEE (reference sequence). Trimming shortened V by 4 bases and J by 0 bases, and 8 bases separated the two germline ends. This CDR3 spans 15 amino acids. CDR3 sequence: CASSRDTSGANVLTF. DNA of the CDR3: TGTGCCAGCAGCCGTGATACCTCTGGGGCCAACGTCCTGACTTTC.

This chain uses TRBV5-1 with TRBJ2-7, with a tentative D call TRBD1 (6 bases). Germline V CDR1 and CDR2: SGHRS, YFSETQ. This CDR3 is built from 13 residues. V was cut by 7 bases and J by 7 bases, with 18 bases left in between. CDR3 region: CASGRDTQGEQYF. The CDR3, as DNA: TGCGCCAGCGGCCGGGACACTCAGGGGGAGCAGTACTTC.

This clone was recorded once. The V call is TRBV6-6, the J call TRBJ1-4; weak D call: TRBD1 (6 bases). Trimming removed 8 bases from V and 8 bases from J, with 12 bases in between. Germline V lookup: CDR1 MNHNY, CDR2 SVGAGI (reference sequence). This CDR3 spans 12 amino acids. This chain's CDR3 is CASWGAGEKLFF. CDR3 sequence (DNA): TGTGCCAGCTGGGGGGCCGGCGAAAAACTGTTTTTT.

The chain has TRBV5-1 and TRBJ2-2; the match to TRBD1 covers 7 bases. V lost 0 bases to trimming and J lost 1 base; unmatched junction nucleotides: 3. Germline V lookup: CDR1 SGHRS, CDR2 YFSETQ. The CDR3 has 16 residues. The CDR3: CASSLAGGENTGELFF. The CDR3 DNA reads as TGCGCCAGCAGCTTGGCAGGGGGAGAGAACACCGGGGAGCTGTTTTTT.

The V and J genes are TRBV9 and TRBJ2-3; no reliable D call. Trimming removed 2 bases from V and 0 bases from J, with 16 bases in between. The CDR3 is made up of 17 amino acids. Per germline, CDR1 SGDLS and CDR2 YYNGEE. CDR3 sequence reads: CASSVFGLLTSTDTQYF. In DNA, the CDR3 is TGTGCCAGCAGCGTTTTTGGGCTCCTGACTAGCACAGATACGCAGTATTTT.

The rearrangement joins TRBV19 to TRBJ2-6; 7 bases are shared with TRBD1. The CDR3 is 19 amino acids. With V trimmed by 1 base and J by 0 bases, 9 bases remained unmatched. Germline V gene data show CDR1 as LNHDA and CDR2 as SQIVND (reference sequence). The DNA of the CDR3 is TGTGCCAGTAGTATAGGTTTGGGGACAGCTAGCTCTGGGGCCAACGTCCTGACTTTC. Translated: CASSIGLGTASSGANVLTF.

The gene calls are TRBV2 and TRBJ2-1, with D possibly TRBD1 on 5 matching bases. Germline CDR1 SNHLY, CDR2 FYNNEI. V was shortened by 5 bases and J by 7 bases, with 15 bases between the two germline ends. The CDR3 spans 14 residues. CDR3 nucleotides: TGTGCCAGCAGTATAGCCGGTCCAGGGAATGAGCAGTTCTTC. It is translated as CASSIAGPGNEQFF.

The rearrangement links TRBV14 to TRBJ2-3; 14 positions agree with TRBD2. Germline V gene lookup returns CDR1 SGHDN and CDR2 FVKESK. V shed 4 bases and J 6 bases; nucleotides not matched to a gene: 6. The CDR3 runs 16 residues. The CDR3 nucleotides read TGTGCCAGCAGCCGACGGGGACTAGCGGGAGCGGATACGCAGTATTTT. The encoded protein is CASSRRGLAGADTQYF.

The V gene is TRBV27, the J gene TRBJ2-1; possibly TRBD2 for D (5 bases). The V and J ends lost 5 bases and 3 bases respectively, with 17 bases between them. This CDR3 has 16 residues. Germline V gene data show CDR1 as MNHEY and CDR2 as SMNVEV (reference sequence). CDR3 sequence (DNA): TGTGCCAGCAGTCCTTACATAGACTACGGCTACAATGAGCAGTTCTTC. Its protein product is CASSPYIDYGYNEQFF.

The chain recombines TRBV7-2 with TRBJ2-1, with a tentative D call TRBD2 (6 bases). Looked up from germline, CDR1 is SGHTA and CDR2 is FQGNSA. V was clipped by 4 bases and J by 10 bases, with 20 bases between them. This CDR3 region has 15 residues. Here the CDR3 reads CASSSQYGAGREQFF. In nucleotides, the CDR3 is TGTGCCAGCAGCTCCCAGTATGGGGCGGGAAGGGAGCAGTTCTTC.

The chain joins TRBV6-6 to TRBJ1-2; the match to TRBD1 covers 8 bases. The CDR3 loop spans 15 amino acids. V lost 6 bases and J lost 7; bases outside the gene matches: 13. From germline, CDR1 is MNHNY and CDR2 SVGAGI (reference sequence). The CDR3 DNA reads as TGTGCCAGCAGGGGGACAGGAGGGCCCCAAGTTGGCTACACCTTC. This codes for CASRGTGGPQVGYTF.